This passage covers 14 T cell receptor beta chains from one sample sequenced in a study of vaccination effects on CD4 cells after COVID-19. CD4+ T cells specific for antigen were expanded with viral peptide pools by the ViraFEST assay before sequencing. It was after 10 days of culture that CD4+ T cells were isolated. Nucleocapsid antibodies stayed negative before and after vaccination, showing no earlier SARS-CoV-2 infection. Profiling relied on immunoSEQ multiplex PCR, and the TCRdb table lists in-frame clones only, not all of them. The table lists 30,000 to 45,000 clones, under 70% of them singletons, with about 22% in the top ten. For these TCRs, the target antigens are not known. Sequenced here: CD4+ T cells from PBMCs cultured with SARS-CoV-2 spike peptides, sampled before COVID-19 vaccination. These receptors were obtained from a human donor who received a COVID-19 vaccine.

CDR3 protein: CASSIGGGGTDTQYF. The CDR3 nucleotides read TGTGCCAGTAGTATAGGCGGAGGGGGCACAGATACGCAGTATTTT. The chain carries TRBV19 and TRBJ2-3; possible D gene TRBD2, 6 bases. Trimming cost V 1 base and J 1 base, with 9 bases left between them. The CDR3 loop spans 15 amino acids. Per germline, CDR1 LNHDA and CDR2 SQIVND (reference sequence).

V usage is TRBV4-3 and J usage is TRBJ1-6, with unresolved D. Trimming took 1 base from V and 8 from J, leaving 6 bases between them. CDR3 length: 13 residues. Germline V gives CDR1 LGHNA, CDR2 YSLEER. The CDR3 here is CASSQVGDSPLHF. The CDR3 region has the DNA TGCGCCAGCAGCCAAGTTGGTGATTCACCCCTCCACTTT.

This chain connects TRBV9 to TRBJ2-2; D is uncertain. This CDR3 has 17 residues. The V gene lost 4 bases and the J gene lost 0 bases, with 16 bases spanning the gap. Germline V CDR1 and CDR2: SGDLS, YYNGEE. CDR3 coding DNA: TGTGCCAGCAGCCCCCACGTTAGCCTTGCGAACACCGGGGAGCTGTTTTTT. Translating it yields CASSPHVSLANTGELFF.

In this sample, this clone turned up a few times. The chain links TRBV11-2 to TRBJ2-7; a possible D gene is TRBD2 (5 bases). The CDR3 covers 13 residues. The V end lost 1 base, the J end lost 4 bases, and 8 bases lay between the germline ends. Germline-derived CDR1 and CDR2 are SGHAT and FQNNGV. The DNA for the CDR3 is TGTGCCAGCAGCTTAGGGCGGGCGTACGAGCAGTACTTC. Protein product: CASSLGRAYEQYF.

The V and J genes are TRBV2 and TRBJ1-2; D is possibly TRBD1 (5 bases). This CDR3 contains 12 residues. The V end was cut by 6 bases, the J end by 4 bases, with 9 bases between. Per the germline V gene, CDR1 is SNHLY and CDR2 is FYNNEI. CDR3 nucleotides: TGTGCCAGCAGGGGGCCTCCCTATGGCTACACCTTC. Translated, it gives CASRGPPYGYTF.

The rearrangement links TRBV7-8 to TRBJ2-1; a weak D match, TRBD2 (5 bases). The germline V gene has CDR1 SGHVS and CDR2 FQNEAQ. The V gene lost 5 bases and the J gene lost 8 bases, with 13 bases spanning the gap. This CDR3 has 13 residues. The CDR3, as DNA: TGTGCCAGCAGCCCCCCCCGGGAAGATGAGCAGTTCTTC. Encoded protein: CASSPPREDEQFF.

The genes are TRBV12-5 and TRBJ2-3, with 8 positions matching TRBD1. The trim removed 1 base at V and 0 bases at J, leaving 6 bases unmatched. The CDR3 runs to 17 residues. CDR1 LGHNT and CDR2 FRNRAP come from the germline V gene. The CDR3 DNA follows: TGTGCTAGTGGTTTGGGAGACAGGGGAAAAAGCACAGATACGCAGTATTTT. This gives the protein CASGLGDRGKSTDTQYF.

The J gene is TRBJ1-6, the V gene TRBV30, with no clear D. Germline loops: CDR1 GTSNPN, CDR2 SVGIG (reference sequence). The CDR3 is made up of 14 amino acids. Trimming removed 3 bases from V and 7 bases from J, with 13 bases in between. This CDR3 reads CAWSPGRDNSPLHF. Here the CDR3 DNA reads TGTGCCTGGAGCCCCGGGAGAGACAATTCACCCCTCCACTTT. Full variable domain (missing parts from reference TRBV30 and TRBJ1-6): SQTIHQWPATLVQPVGSPLSLECTVEGTSNPNLYWYRQAAGRGLQLLFYSVGIGQISSEVPQNLSASRPQDRQFILSSKKLLLSDSGFYLCAWSPGRDNSPLHFGNGTRLTVT.

The chain has TRBV19 and TRBJ1-5, with a tentative D call TRBD1 (6 bases). This CDR3 is 16 amino acids long. Germline V lookup: CDR1 LNHDA, CDR2 SQIVND (reference sequence). Trimming pared 2 bases from V and 5 bases from J, leaving 16 bases between. CDR3: CASSIPRGRVDQPQHF. CDR3 DNA sequence: TGTGCCAGTAGTATACCCCGGGGGCGCGTCGATCAGCCCCAGCATTTT.

This clone appeared a single time. The J gene is TRBJ2-7, the V gene TRBV11-2; weak D call: TRBD2 (5 bases). V gave up 3 bases and J gave up 3 bases, with 9 bases separating them. This CDR3 is built from 13 residues. Germline CDR1 SGHAT, CDR2 FQNNGV. CDR3 in amino acids: CASSLRANYEQYF. The CDR3 coding sequence is TGTGCCAGCAGCTTGAGGGCTAACTACGAGCAGTACTTC.

This clone showed up just once. This rearrangement joins TRBV6-5 to TRBJ1-1; tentatively, D is TRBD1 (6 bases). CDR3 length: 13 amino acids. Germline V CDR1 and CDR2: MNHEY, SVGAGI. The V and J ends lost 2 bases and 5 bases respectively, with 9 bases between them. Written as DNA, the CDR3 is TGTGCCAGCAGTTACGGCCAGGGGACTGAAGCTTTCTTT. This codes for CASSYGQGTEAFF.

J is TRBJ2-2 and V is TRBV14; 8 nucleotides match TRBD2. This CDR3 is 18 amino acids long. The V gene's germline CDR1 is SGHDN and CDR2 FVKESK. With 4 bases clipped from V and 4 bases from J, the junction kept 14 bases outside the gene matches. Written as DNA, the CDR3 is TGTGCCAGCAGCCCGCACCAGCGGGGGCCCCAAGGCACCGGGGAGCTGTTTTTT. It translates to CASSPHQRGPQGTGELFF.

This chain uses TRBV6-4 with TRBJ2-5; D ambiguous. Germline loops: CDR1 MRHNA, CDR2 SNTAGT. The CDR3 loop spans 13 amino acids. Trimming removed 5 bases from V and 5 bases from J, with 12 bases in between. DNA of the CDR3: TGTGCCAGCAGTTCGGGTCCCGGGGAGACCCAGTACTTC. Translated: CASSSGPGETQYF.

J is TRBJ1-2 and V is TRBV23-1; D gene unclear. TRBV23-1 is identified as an open reading frame with a role that is uncertain. Deletions cut 7 bases from V and 1 base from J, with 16 bases between. The CDR3 has 15 amino acids. The CDR3 DNA reads TGCGCCAGCACACATTCCCGGACGCGTAACTATGGCTACACCTTC. Protein sequence: CASTHSRTRNYGYTF.